Included here is one T cell receptor beta chain sequence, with context. A second PCR, run for 7 to 11 cycles, used a sample-barcoded 5' primer plus a J-beta primer mix. TCRdb independently ran MiXCR on the 5' RACE reads; one entry per CDR3 protein. The table has over a million distinct CDR3 sequences, around 59% seen once; the top ten hold about 6.7%. This record comes from a study of blood T cells in healthy people across ages. In germline, CDR1 is SQVTM, CDR2 ANQGSEA. The CDR3 contains 20 residues. The V end lost 3 bases, the J end lost 0 bases, and 27 bases lay between the germline ends. The sequenced sample consisted of blood. This chain links TRBV29-1 with TRBJ2-1; D call uncertain. This TCR derives from a man in his late teens or twenties in good health. CDR3 residues: CSVDQMRYTRTVSSYNEQFF. The CDR3, as DNA: TGCAGCGTTGATCAAATGCGTTATACGAGGACGGTCAGCTCCTACAATGAGCAGTTCTTC.